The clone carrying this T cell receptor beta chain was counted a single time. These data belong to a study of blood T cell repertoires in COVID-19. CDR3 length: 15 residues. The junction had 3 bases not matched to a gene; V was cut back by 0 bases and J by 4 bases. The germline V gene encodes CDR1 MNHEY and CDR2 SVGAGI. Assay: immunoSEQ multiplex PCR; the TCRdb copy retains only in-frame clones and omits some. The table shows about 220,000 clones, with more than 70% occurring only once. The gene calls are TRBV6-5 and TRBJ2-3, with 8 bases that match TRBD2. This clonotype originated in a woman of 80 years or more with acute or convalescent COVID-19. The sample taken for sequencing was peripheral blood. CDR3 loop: CASSYSFGGADTQYF. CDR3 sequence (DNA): TGTGCCAGCAGTTACTCCTTCGGGGGGGCAGATACGCAGTATTTT.